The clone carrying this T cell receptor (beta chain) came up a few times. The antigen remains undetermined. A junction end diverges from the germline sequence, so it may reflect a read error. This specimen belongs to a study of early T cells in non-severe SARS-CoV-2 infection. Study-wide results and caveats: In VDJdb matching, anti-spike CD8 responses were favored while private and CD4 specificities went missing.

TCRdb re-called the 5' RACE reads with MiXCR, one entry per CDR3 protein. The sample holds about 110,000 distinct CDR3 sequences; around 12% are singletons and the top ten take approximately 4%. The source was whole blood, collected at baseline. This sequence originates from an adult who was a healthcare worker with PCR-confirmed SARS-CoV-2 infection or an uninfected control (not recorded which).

CDR3 protein: CASNLLVGARTEVFF. CDR3 DNA: TGTGCCAGCAACCTTCTGGTAGGGGCGAGGACTGAAGTTTTCTTT. V usage is TRBV5-6 and J usage is TRBJ1-1; possibly TRBD1 for D (5 bases). CDR1 and CDR2 from the germline V gene are SGHDT and YYEEEE. The CDR3 loop spans 15 amino acids.